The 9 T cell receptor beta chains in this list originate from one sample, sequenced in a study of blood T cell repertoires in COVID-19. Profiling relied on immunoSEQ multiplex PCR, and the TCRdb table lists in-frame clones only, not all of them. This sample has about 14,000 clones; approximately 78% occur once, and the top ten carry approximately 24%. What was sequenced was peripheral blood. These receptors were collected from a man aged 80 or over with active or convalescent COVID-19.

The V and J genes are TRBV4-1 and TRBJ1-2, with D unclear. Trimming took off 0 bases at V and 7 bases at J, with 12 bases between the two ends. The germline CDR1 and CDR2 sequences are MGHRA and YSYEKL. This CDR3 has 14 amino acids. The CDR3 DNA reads TGCGCCAGCAGCCAAGATCAGGCCAGACCTGGCTACACCTTC. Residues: CASSQDQARPGYTF.

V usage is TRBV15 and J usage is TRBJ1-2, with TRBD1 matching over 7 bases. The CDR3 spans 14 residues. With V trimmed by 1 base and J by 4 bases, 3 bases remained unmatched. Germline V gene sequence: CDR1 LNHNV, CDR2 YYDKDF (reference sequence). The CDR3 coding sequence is TGTGCCACCAGCAGAGCCGGGACAGTCTATGGCTACACCTTC. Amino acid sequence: CATSRAGTVYGYTF.

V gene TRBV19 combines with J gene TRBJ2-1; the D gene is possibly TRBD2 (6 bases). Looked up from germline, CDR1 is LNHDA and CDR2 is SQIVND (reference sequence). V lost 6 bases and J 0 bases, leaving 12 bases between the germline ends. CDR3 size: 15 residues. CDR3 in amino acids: CASRNGGTSYNEQFF. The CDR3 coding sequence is TGTGCCAGTAGGAACGGGGGAACCTCCTACAATGAGCAGTTCTTC.

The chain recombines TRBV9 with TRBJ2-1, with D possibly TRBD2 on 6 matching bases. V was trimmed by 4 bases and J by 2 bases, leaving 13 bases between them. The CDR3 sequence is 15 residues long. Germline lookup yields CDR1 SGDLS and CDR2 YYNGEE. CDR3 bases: TGTGCCAGCAGCCCAGGAGGGGCGCCCTACAATGAGCAGTTCTTC. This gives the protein CASSPGGAPYNEQFF.

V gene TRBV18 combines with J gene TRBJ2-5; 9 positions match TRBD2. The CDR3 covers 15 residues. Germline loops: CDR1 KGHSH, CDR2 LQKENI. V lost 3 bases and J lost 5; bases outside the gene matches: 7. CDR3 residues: CASSPSSGARETQYF. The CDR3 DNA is TGTGCCAGCTCACCTTCTAGCGGGGCGAGGGAGACCCAGTACTTC.

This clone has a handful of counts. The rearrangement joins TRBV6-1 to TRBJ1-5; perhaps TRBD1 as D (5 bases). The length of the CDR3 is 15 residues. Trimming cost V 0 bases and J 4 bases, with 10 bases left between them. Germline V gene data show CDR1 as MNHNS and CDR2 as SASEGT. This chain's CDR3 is CASSEALSGNQPQHF. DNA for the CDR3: TGTGCCAGCAGTGAAGCGCTGTCAGGGAATCAGCCCCAGCATTTT.

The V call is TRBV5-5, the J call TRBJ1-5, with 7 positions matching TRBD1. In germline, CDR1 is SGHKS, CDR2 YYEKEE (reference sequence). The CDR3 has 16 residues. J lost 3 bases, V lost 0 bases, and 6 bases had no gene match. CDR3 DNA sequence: TGTGCCAGCAGCTTGGCGGGACAGAGCATCAATCAGCCCCAGCATTTT. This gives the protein CASSLAGQSINQPQHF. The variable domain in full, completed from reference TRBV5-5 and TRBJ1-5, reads DAGVTQSPTHLIKTRGQQVTLRCSPISGHKSVSWYQQVLGQGPQFIFQYYEKEERGRGNFPDRFSARQFPNYSSELNVNALLLGDSALYLCASSLAGQSINQPQHFGDGTRLSIL.

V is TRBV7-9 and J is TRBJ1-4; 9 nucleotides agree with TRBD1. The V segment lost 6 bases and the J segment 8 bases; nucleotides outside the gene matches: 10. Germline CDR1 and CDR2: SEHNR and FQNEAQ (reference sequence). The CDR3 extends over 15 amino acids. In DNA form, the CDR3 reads TGTGCCAGCAGTTTCCAACAGGGGGCAGGAGAAAAACTGTTTTTT. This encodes CASSFQQGAGEKLFF.

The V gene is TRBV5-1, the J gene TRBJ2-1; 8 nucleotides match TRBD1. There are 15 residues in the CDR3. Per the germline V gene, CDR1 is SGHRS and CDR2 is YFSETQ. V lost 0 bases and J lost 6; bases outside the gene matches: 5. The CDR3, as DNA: TGCGCCAGCAGCTTGGCAGTGACAGGGGCCAATGAGCAGTTCTTC. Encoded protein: CASSLAVTGANEQFF.